The rows below give T cell receptor beta chains drawn from one sample of a study of blood T cell repertoires in COVID-19. Data came from immunoSEQ multiplex PCR; TCRdb stores just in-frame clones and leaves some out. The table records a few hundred thousand clones, 85% to 90% of them present only once. Material for sequencing was PBMCs or T cells enriched from blood (not recorded which). These receptors originate from a woman younger than 45 who had recovered from COVID-19. Each CDR3 is given with its conserved first and last residue. A D gene is named only where the DNA matches it firmly. Clone size is not always given. Where it is, it says once, few, many or a class for expanded clones.

J,D,size,V,CDR3,DNA
TRBJ1-1,NA,NA,TRBV15,CATSRDFRGWNTEAFF,TGTGCCACCAGCAGAGATTTCAGGGGCTGGAACACTGAAGCTTTCTTT
TRBJ1-5,NA,NA,TRBV7-2,CASSPRNQPQHF,TGTGCCAGCAGCCCCCGGAATCAGCCCCAGCATTTT
TRBJ2-1,NA,NA,TRBV7-9,CASSSGQGSYNEQFF,TGTGCCAGCAGCTCAGGGCAGGGTTCCTACAATGAGCAGTTCTTC
TRBJ2-1,TRBD1,NA,TRBV11-2,CASSFGTGALYEQFF,TGTGCCAGCAGCTTCGGGACAGGGGCATTGTATGAGCAGTTCTTC
TRBJ2-5,NA,NA,TRBV10-3,CAISDRETQYF,TGTGCCATCAGTGACAGGGAGACCCAGTACTTC
TRBJ1-4,NA,NA,TRBV6-5,CASRIDRNNEKLFF,TGTGCCAGCAGGATTGACAGAAATAATGAAAAACTGTTTTTT
TRBJ1-1,NA,NA,TRBV9,CASSARTASREAFF,TGTGCCAGCAGCGCTCGGACAGCCAGCCGTGAAGCTTTCTTT
TRBJ2-5,TRBD1,NA,TRBV5-1,CASSRDRGWETQYF,TGCGCCAGCAGCCGGGACAGGGGATGGGAGACCCAGTACTTC
TRBJ2-2,NA,once,TRBV28,CASSPVLPGKGANTGELFF,TGTGCCAGCAGTCCTGTGTTACCCGGGAAGGGGGCGAACACCGGGGAGCTGTTTTTT
TRBJ1-2,NA,NA,TRBV7-3,CASSRGPDYGYTF,TGTGCCAGCAGCCGAGGCCCTGACTATGGCTACACCTTC
TRBJ2-3,TRBD2,NA,TRBV5-1,CASSPRRLAGGSTDTQYF,TGCGCCAGCAGTCCTCGTCGACTAGCGGGAGGCTCGACAGATACGCAGTATTTT
TRBJ2-3,NA,NA,TRBV9,CASSAGETGRIYTQYF,TGTGCCAGCAGCGCCGGGGAGACAGGACGTATATATACGCAGTATTTT
TRBJ2-6,NA,few,TRBV7-3,CASSSAGANVLTF,TGTGCCAGCAGCTCCGCTGGGGCCAACGTCCTGACTTTC
TRBJ2-1,TRBD2,NA,TRBV4-2,CASSPKISGGGDEQFF,TGTGCCAGCAGCCCCAAGATTAGCGGGGGGGGAGATGAGCAGTTCTTC
TRBJ2-5,TRBD2,NA,TRBV5-1,CASSLWTSGGAHETQYF,TGCGCCAGCAGCTTGTGGACTAGCGGGGGGGCCCATGAGACCCAGTACTTC
TRBJ2-5,NA,NA,TRBV18,CASSPPSAGQGTQYF,TGTGCCAGCTCACCACCGTCAGCGGGCCAAGGGACCCAGTACTTC
TRBJ1-1,TRBD1,once,TRBV5-1,CASSLEGQANTEAFF,TGCGCCAGCAGCTTGGAGGGACAGGCGAACACTGAAGCTTTCTTT
TRBJ2-1,TRBD1,NA,TRBV5-1,CASSRDRGDNEQFF,TGCGCCAGCAGTCGGGACAGGGGGGACAATGAGCAGTTCTTC
TRBJ2-2,TRBD2,NA,TRBV5-4,CASSSKASGSNTGELFF,TGTGCCAGCAGCTCAAAAGCGAGCGGGAGTAACACCGGGGAGCTGTTTTTT
TRBJ2-5,NA,NA,TRBV27,CASSLLGQETQYF,TGTGCCAGCAGTCTCCTAGGCCAAGAGACCCAGTACTTC
TRBJ1-2,NA,NA,TRBV11-2,CASSLAHRVGGYTF,TGTGCCAGCAGCTTAGCTCACAGGGTCGGTGGCTACACCTTC
TRBJ1-5,NA,NA,TRBV6-1,CASSEAAQHF,TGTGCCAGCAGTGAAGCGGCACAGCATTTT
TRBJ2-7,NA,NA,TRBV9,CASSVGDLRAYEQYF,TGTGCCAGCAGCGTAGGTGACCTCCGGGCCTACGAGCAGTACTTC
TRBJ2-1,NA,NA,TRBV30,CAWTVDSRYSEQFF,TGTGCCTGGACAGTGGACTCACGGTACAGTGAGCAGTTCTTC
TRBJ2-7,NA,NA,TRBV7-2,CASSFGTQIYEQYF,TGTGCCAGCAGCTTCGGGACACAAATTTACGAGCAGTACTTC
TRBJ2-2,TRBD1,NA,TRBV7-2,CASSGGQGYTGELFF,TGTGCCAGCAGCGGAGGACAGGGGTACACCGGGGAGCTGTTTTTT
TRBJ2-5,TRBD2,NA,TRBV5-1,CASSLGSSGRASETQYF,TGCGCCAGCAGCTTGGGTTCCAGCGGGAGGGCCTCGGAGACCCAGTACTTC
TRBJ2-5,NA,NA,TRBV5-1,CASRVGSGSQETQYF,TGCGCCAGCAGGGTGGGTAGCGGATCCCAAGAGACCCAGTACTTC
TRBJ1-2,NA,NA,TRBV10-3,CAISSEPGDGYTF,TGTGCCATTTCCTCGGAGCCGGGGGATGGCTACACCTTC
TRBJ1-2,TRBD1,few,TRBV9,CASSVSGTAHGYTF,TGTGCCAGCAGCGTATCCGGGACAGCTCATGGCTACACCTTC
TRBJ2-7,TRBD1,NA,TRBV27,CASSLRDRAAGGEQYF,TGTGCCAGCAGTTTACGGGACAGGGCCGCCGGGGGTGAGCAGTACTTC
TRBJ1-2,NA,NA,TRBV6-6,CASSYLDINYGYTF,TGTGCCAGCAGTTACTTGGACATTAACTATGGCTACACCTTC
TRBJ1-4,TRBD1,NA,TRBV27,CASSLWARGNEKLFF,TGTGCCAGCAGTTTATGGGCCAGGGGGAATGAAAAACTGTTTTTT
TRBJ2-7,NA,NA,TRBV19,CASSRGYEQYF,TGTGCCAGTAGCCGCGGCTACGAGCAGTACTTC
TRBJ2-3,TRBD2,NA,TRBV5-1,CASSLVTGTTGTQYF,TGCGCCAGCAGCTTGGTAACCGGGACTACCGGGACGCAGTATTTT
TRBJ2-1,NA,NA,TRBV10-1,CASSESGSVNEQFF,TGCGCCAGCAGTGAGTCTGGTAGCGTCAATGAGCAGTTCTTC
TRBJ2-2,NA,NA,TRBV5-1,CASSWTDLAGELFF,TGCGCCAGCAGCTGGACAGACCTAGCCGGGGAGCTGTTTTTT
TRBJ2-3,NA,NA,TRBV18,CASSPLRGDTQYF,TGTGCCAGCTCACCGCTCAGGGGTGATACGCAGTATTTT
TRBJ2-3,NA,NA,TRBV7-8,CASSLGAWTWGTDTQYF,TGTGCCAGCAGCTTGGGAGCATGGACGTGGGGCACAGATACGCAGTATTTT
TRBJ2-6,TRBD2,NA,TRBV7-3,CASSLTVAGSPWAGANVLTF,TGTGCCAGCAGCTTAACGGTAGCGGGGTCTCCTTGGGCTGGGGCCAACGTCCTGACTTTC
TRBJ1-1,NA,NA,TRBV9,CASSVATSTEAFF,TGTGCCAGCAGCGTAGCCACTAGCACTGAAGCTTTCTTT
TRBJ2-1,TRBD1,NA,TRBV5-5,CASSPGGGSYNEQFF,TGTGCCAGCAGCCCAGGGGGCGGCTCCTACAATGAGCAGTTCTTC
TRBJ1-2,TRBD1,NA,TRBV30,CAWSLPRTGGNYGYTF,TGTGCCTGGAGTCTCCCCCGGACAGGGGGGAACTATGGCTACACCTTC
TRBJ1-4,TRBD1,NA,TRBV12-5,CASGLGISGTGGEKLFF,TGTGCTAGTGGTTTGGGAATATCCGGGACAGGGGGTGAAAAACTGTTTTTT
TRBJ1-4,TRBD1,NA,TRBV29-1,CSSSGGLNEKLFF,TGCAGCTCCTCAGGGGGCCTTAATGAAAAACTGTTTTTT
TRBJ2-7,NA,NA,TRBV10-1,CASSESREPYEQYF,TGCGCCAGCAGTGAGTCTCGGGAGCCCTACGAGCAGTACTTC
TRBJ1-2,NA,once,TRBV11-1,CASSLGAGNYGYTF,TGTGCCAGCAGCTTAGGGGCAGGCAACTATGGCTACACCTTC
TRBJ1-5,NA,once,TRBV6-2/TRBV6-3,CASSYSGGRLNQPQHF,TGTGCCAGCAGTTACTCGGGGGGGCGTCTTAATCAGCCCCAGCATTTT
TRBJ2-3,NA,NA,TRBV5-4,CASSFASGFDTQYF,TGTGCCAGCAGCTTTGCCAGCGGTTTTGATACGCAGTATTTT
TRBJ1-1,TRBD1,once,TRBV5-1,CASSLDGTGVEAFF,TGCGCCAGCAGCTTGGATGGGACAGGGGTTGAAGCTTTCTTT
TRBJ1-2,NA,NA,TRBV29-1,CSVVQGANYGYTF,TGCAGCGTAGTACAGGGAGCTAACTATGGCTACACCTTC
TRBJ1-2,NA,NA,TRBV19,CASSWPARSEKRYGYTF,TGTGCCAGTAGTTGGCCAGCCCGAAGCGAAAAACGATATGGCTACACCTTC
TRBJ1-1,NA,once,TRBV11-3,CASSGRGGAAFF,TGTGCCAGCAGCGGGAGGGGGGGCGCGGCTTTCTTT
TRBJ1-5,NA,NA,TRBV11-2,CASSVKGQPQHF,TGTGCCAGCAGCGTGAAGGGGCAGCCCCAGCATTTT
TRBJ1-1,TRBD1,NA,TRBV6-6,CASSTTQGALAEAFF,TGTGCCAGCAGTACGACACAGGGGGCGCTTGCTGAAGCTTTCTTT
TRBJ2-1,NA,NA,TRBV18,CASSQKAGLAGNNEQFF,TGTGCCAGCTCCCAAAAAGCTGGGTTGGCAGGGAACAATGAGCAGTTCTTC